This T cell receptor (beta chain) emerged from a study of cytomegalovirus exposure and HLA in healthy donors (TCRdb year 2017). With regard to the full study: In an earlier analysis of some 550 of the donors, approximately 300 Gb of sequence data and 95 million to 130 million unique TCR beta sequences from 150 million to 200 million T cells were reported. About 300 gigabases of sequencing data and approximately 84 million unique TCR sequences were included in an early release covering around 600 HLA-typed donors. Of the approximately 400 genotyped donors, over 70% fell in the genetic ancestry cluster associated with self-reported Caucasian donors. The study aimed to test whether signatures of past pathogen exposure could be identified by cataloging public T cell receptors. The T cell repertoires of several hundred subjects were profiled by immunosequencing and related to cytomegalovirus serostatus. Besides the first cohort of about 730 subjects, a separate validation cohort made up of 120 different subjects was used. The study combined high-throughput TCR immunosequencing, statistical association of individual TCRs with disease status, and machine learning to predict cytomegalovirus infection status. In a later analysis, previously published TCR beta repertoires from roughly 710 donors were re-analyzed and high-resolution HLA genotyping was added so that TCR occurrence patterns could be studied. Rather than using new phenotypic data, the later analysis identified candidate immune exposures from TCR beta sequences and from how often those sequences occurred across donors. An earlier analysis of some 600 of the donors applied high-throughput TCR beta sequencing to assess whether each TCR beta V gene segment acted as functional or pseudogenic. Donor age, sex, ethnicity and CMV serostatus were collected together with the repertoire data. A later genetic analysis took genome-wide SNP genotypes for about 65% of the 666 donors and used that subset as a discovery cohort. Every discovery cohort repertoire had been produced on one sequencing platform. HLA typing included class I and class II loci at four-digit resolution. Typing coverage differed by locus: A, B, C, DRB1 and DQB1 were typed in roughly 620-630 donors, DQA1 in about 510, DPA1 in some 570, and DPB1 in 472. Four or five DR-DQ haplotypes were handled as single units for association and clustering because linkage in the cohort was strong. On average, approximately 250,000 unique TCR beta nucleotide sequences were sequenced per donor among more than 350 genotyped donors of the cohort, with 15% to 20% of those sequences being non-productive. Study-level results and caveats: Strong co-occurrence of HLA alleles, especially DR and DQ, made assigning TCR associations to individual alleles difficult. According to the authors, the approach could potentially be generalized to other disease states and immunological phenotypes. Only TCR beta chains were sequenced in this cohort, and the absence of alpha or paired-chain data limited detectable features. While some public TCRs were present in many individuals, most TCR sequences turned up only very rarely across donors. Several of the top co-occurrence clusters appeared to be linked to parvovirus B19, influenza, CMV and Epstein-Barr virus, according to a later analysis. In vitro tests confirmed that a few of the cytomegalovirus-associated TCR beta chains recognize cytomegalovirus antigens. In a later genetic analysis, a missense DCLRE1C variant was associated with V-gene and J-gene trimming of TCR beta chains, and the association was replicated in an independent cohort. The classifier was reported to diagnose cytomegalovirus status with high specificity and sensitivity in both the original and validation cohorts. A cluster of highly shared sequence variants was judged likely to be a technical artifact of the sequencing pipeline. In a later analysis, the rate of TCR association differed among HLA loci, with DRB1 alleles having the most associated TCRs and HLA-C alleles having the fewest. Correlated functional status among segregating V segments might be attributable to linkage disequilibrium, but an unknown experimental factor could not be ruled out. A further reported finding was that TCR beta sequences accurately predicted the HLA-A and HLA-B alleles for most subjects in the first cohort. Broadly in line with IMGT annotations, most TCR beta V segments showed up in productive rearrangements about 87% or about 30% of the time in an earlier analysis of approximately 640 of the donors. For the cohort, immune exposure information was limited to CMV serostatus. Because counts were too low, roughly 17 rarely observed V segments, including chromosome 9 orphons, were left out of the earlier analysis of roughly 600 of the donors. In the study, roughly 160 TCR beta chains were listed as associated with cytomegalovirus. Specific HLA alleles were associated with 16,951 TCR beta sequences at a false discovery rate of 0.05 in a later analysis. HLA typing was unavailable for some donors at each locus, so association tests used only the typed subset. In a later genetic analysis, fewer N-insertions in productive TCRs were reported among donors in an Asian-associated ancestry cluster than the roughly 700-donor mean. A later analysis found that most CMV-associated TCR beta chains appeared HLA-restricted, with HLA associations seemingly driven largely by CMV exposure. The presence/absence analyses assumed that sequencing depth was roughly uniform across donors, and that assumption may not be true. A later analysis found that HLA-associated TCR beta chains were more clonally expanded and had lower generation probabilities than equally common non-associated chains.

As for this clone: Its antigen is currently not known. There are no base qualities to consult, and no much larger clone falls within one base.

The cohort was made up of 666 healthy bone marrow donors. At the time of sampling, all cohort members were nominally healthy, though unrecorded immune exposures were likely present. The donor was CMV seropositive and was included in the group of some 290 seropositive cohort members. A peripheral blood sample was collected from each donor, and TCR beta sequencing was performed on peripheral blood mononuclear cells. The Qiagen DNeasy Blood Extraction Kit was used to extract genomic DNA from the blood cell samples. The library was built by means of the immunoSEQ multiplex PCR assay. For the multiplex PCR, a mixture combining 60 forward primers for TCR Vbeta segments and 13 reverse primers for TCR Jbeta segments was used. The CDR3 region of rearranged TCR beta genes was amplified from genomic DNA with a multiplex PCR assay. On the Illumina HiSeq System, the amplified TCR beta libraries were sequenced as 87-base-pair reads. The source study handled its data this way. In a later analysis, tens of millions of unique TCR beta chains were counted across the approximately 620 repertoires, and roughly 9.9 million of these chains were shared by at least two donors. To remove PCR and sequencing errors, raw reads were error-corrected and collapsed into unique sequences using a nearest-neighbor algorithm that merged closely related sequences. V, D and J gene segments were assigned by aligning CDR3 sequences to IMGT reference sequences. For a sequence to be retained, at least a six-nucleotide match to both a V gene segment and a J gene segment was required. A rearrangement counted as productive if the CDR3 had no stop codons and remained in frame with V and J, and every other rearrangement counted as non-productive. CDR3 was defined according to IMGT convention as the region running from the second conserved V-encoded cysteine to the conserved J-encoded phenylalanine. In an earlier analysis of some 550 of the donors, sequences lacking an unambiguous match to a single V gene segment were excluded. In an earlier analysis of some 590 of the donors, V segments were called functional above 56.7% productive rearrangements and were called segregating when the between-donor standard deviation exceeded 5%. To diagnose cytomegalovirus status from the catalog of TCR beta chain sequences, a statistical classification framework was built. A later analysis assigned V and J genes by comparing TCR nucleotide sequences with IMGT/GENE-DB human TR gene sequences. The TCRdist pipeline was used in a later analysis to assign CDR3 sequences and most-parsimonious VDJ recombination scenarios. In a later analysis, every TCR beta chain was defined by the combination of its CDR3 amino acid sequence and its V-gene family, and reads without a unique V-gene family were dropped. A later analysis removed 450 to 600 highly shared, low-generation-probability nucleotide sequences to deal with suspected cross-contamination and a sequencing artifact. In a later analysis, a clonal expansion index for each public chain was calculated from normalized within-repertoire ranks of inferred template counts. In a later analysis, generation probabilities were computed with a VDJ recombination model fitted to out-of-frame rearrangements, and the resulting probabilities were checked against IGoR. Hypergeometric tests were used in a later analysis to score TCR-TCR, TCR-HLA and TCR-CMV co-occurrence, with a repertoire-size bias correction applied to the TCR pairs. A later analysis estimated false discovery rates by permuting HLA or CMV assignments 20 times. In a later analysis, co-occurring TCRs were grouped with DBSCAN, and TCRdist sequence similarity was added when clustering was performed within HLA-allele-positive subsets. Repertoires with fewer than 30,000 or more than 120,000 public chains were left out of co-occurrence clustering, as were four to six repertoires with anomalous nucleotide sharing. Imported from immuneACCESS, the table was reduced by TCRdb to in-frame sequences with V and J called. These copies leave out some clones; in studies compared against another copy, an unresolved V gene accounts for under half, and the cause of the remainder is not known. Clonal size and the V and J genes are those of that table, whereas D and trimming came from the DNA. The sample contains roughly 160,000 clones, roughly 80% of them found a single time. The leading ten clones occupy over 8.5% of the sample.

The sequence came from a man aged 45-60 years in good health and CMV-seropositive. The sample comprised PBMCs.

The CDR3 here reads CASNLGTNYEQYF. The nucleotide sequence is TGTGCCAGCAATTTGGGCACAAACTACGAGCAGTACTTC. Here the chain combines TRBV6-1 and TRBJ2-7; no D gene call is confident. The V and J ends are trimmed by 7 bases and 3 bases, leaving 13 bases between them. There are 13 amino acids in the CDR3, from cysteine to phenylalanine inclusive. The DNA shown is the 39-base CDR3, in frame from base 1. CDR1 MNHNS and CDR2 SASEGT were looked up in the germline V gene.